Below, 26 T cell receptor beta chains from the same sample are listed, as sequenced in a study of human T cells and chemical hapten exposure. From the RACE reads, TCRdb called clonotypes with MiXCR, one entry per CDR3 protein. The table shows some 77,000 distinct CDR3 sequences, with 7% to 9.5% occurring only once. Time point here: healthy volunteer bleed at 6 weeks. Sequencing started from total RNA isolated from unfractionated whole blood. The source material was whole blood. The receptors shown here come from a female donor in good health. Some clones in this sample may be carry-over from other donors' samples.

This clonotype has ten or more counts. CDR3 protein: CSASGTLSYNEQFF. CDR3 DNA sequence: TGCAGTGCTAGTGGGACCCTCTCCTACAATGAGCAGTTCTTC. The V and J genes are TRBV20-1 and TRBJ2-1; D assignment may be TRBD1 or TRBD2 (5 bases each). Germline values: CDR1 DFQATT, CDR2 SNEGSKA (reference sequence). The V gene lost 3 bases and the J gene lost 0 bases, with 9 bases spanning the gap. This CDR3 has 14 amino acids.

The rearrangement links TRBV12-3 or TRBV12-4 to TRBJ1-4, with D unclear. The CDR3 covers 11 residues. With 4 bases removed from V and 4 bases from J, the gap between germline ends came to 1 base. CDR3 protein: CASSCNEKLFF. CDR3 nucleotide sequence: TGTGCCAGCAGTTGTAATGAAAAACTGTTTTTT.

CDR3: CSASWNTEAFF. In DNA form, the CDR3 reads TGCAGCGCTAGTTGGAACACTGAAGCTTTCTTT. The J gene is TRBJ1-1, the V gene TRBV29-1; D is unclear. In germline, CDR1 is SQVTM, CDR2 ANQGSEA. The CDR3 has 11 amino acids. V was cut by 7 bases and J by 1 base, with 7 bases left in between.

This clonotype was observed many times. The chain combines TRBV20-1 with TRBJ1-1; the D gene is possibly TRBD1 (5 bases). CDR3 length equals 12 residues. The germline CDR1 and CDR2 sequences are DFQATT and SNEGSKA (reference sequence). The ends were cut back, 3 bases at V and 3 bases at J, with 8 bases in the middle. CDR3 in DNA: TGCAGTGCTAGCCTGGGGGACACTGAAGCTTTCTTT. Its protein product is CSASLGDTEAFF.

This clonotype has a handful of counts. This chain uses TRBV18 with TRBJ1-1, with 7 bases lining up with TRBD1. Germline trimming cut 5 bases from V and 1 base from J; bases unmatched to any gene: 13. CDR1 and CDR2 (germline): KGHSH, LQKENI. The CDR3 runs to 17 residues. Here the CDR3 DNA reads TGTGCCAGCTCATCTTCCGCCACAGGGGTTTGGAACACTGAAGCTTTCTTT. Translating gives CASSSSATGVWNTEAFF.

In this sample, this clonotype turned up many times. The chain uses TRBV12-3 or TRBV12-4 and TRBJ1-5; weak D call: TRBD1 (6 bases). The CDR3 has 14 amino acids. Deletions cut 4 bases from V and 4 bases from J, with 11 bases between. The CDR3 protein is CASSWGQENQPQHF. DNA for the CDR3: TGTGCCAGCAGTTGGGGGCAGGAGAATCAGCCCCAGCATTTT.

V is TRBV5-4 and J is TRBJ2-2; a weak D match, TRBD1 (5 bases). Germline CDR1 reads SGHNT; CDR2 reads YYREEE (reference sequence). This CDR3 comprises 15 residues. Trimming took 2 bases from V and 6 from J, leaving 14 bases between them. CDR3 sequence reads: CASSLIQGQAGELFF. The CDR3 DNA sequence: TGTGCCAGCAGCTTAATACAAGGACAAGCCGGGGAGCTGTTTTTT.

The chain has TRBV12-3 or TRBV12-4 and TRBJ1-6; TRBD1 matches at 7 bases. CDR3 length: 14 residues. J was trimmed by 7 bases and V by 3 bases; bases with no gene match: 3. This CDR3 is CASSFGTENSPLHF. The CDR3 nucleotides read TGTGCCAGCAGTTTCGGGACAGAAAATTCACCCCTCCACTTT.

This clonotype came up many times. The J gene is TRBJ2-7, the V gene TRBV29-1; D unresolved. V shed 4 bases and J shed 3 bases, with 7 bases lying between them. CDR3 length equals 11 residues. Germline CDR1 and CDR2: SQVTM and ANQGSEA. Here the CDR3 DNA reads TGCAGCGTTGGCAGTGACTACGAGCAGTACTTC. This encodes CSVGSDYEQYF.

This clonotype was found many times. The J gene is TRBJ2-7, the V gene TRBV18; D remains ambiguous. The CDR3 totals 12 residues. V was shortened by 2 bases and J by 4 bases, with 6 bases between the two germline ends. Germline CDR1 is KGHSH and CDR2 is LQKENI. The CDR3 DNA follows: TGTGCCAGCTCACCAGTCGGGTACGAGCAGTACTTC. This encodes CASSPVGYEQYF.

This clonotype was picked up many times. V and J are TRBV11-2 and TRBJ1-6; no clear D. V was shortened by 0 bases and J by 7 bases, with 10 bases between the two germline ends. Germline-derived CDR1 and CDR2 are SGHAT and FQNNGV. The CDR3 runs to 15 residues. The CDR3 loop reads CASSLDHGSNSPLHF. The CDR3 DNA sequence: TGTGCCAGCAGCTTAGATCACGGATCGAATTCACCCCTCCACTTT.

This clonotype was seen at least ten times. The V and J genes are TRBV3-1 and TRBJ2-3; 7 bases fit TRBD2. The V segment lost 4 bases and the J segment 2 bases; nucleotides outside the gene matches: 3. The germline CDR1 and CDR2 sequences are LGHDT and YNNKEL (reference sequence). The CDR3 length is 14 residues. CDR3 region: CASSRLADTDTQYF. In nucleotides, the CDR3 is TGTGCCAGCAGCCGGCTAGCGGACACAGATACGCAGTATTTT.

The chain employs TRBV7-2 and TRBJ2-7, with TRBD1 matching over 10 bases. CDR1 is SGHTA and CDR2 is FQGNSA in the germline V gene. CDR3 length equals 14 residues. Losses at the gene ends were 2 bases for V and 5 bases for J; bases not matched to a gene: 3. CDR3 in DNA: TGTGCCAGCAGCTTACTTGACAGGGGGCACGAGCAGTACTTC. Amino acid sequence: CASSLLDRGHEQYF.

V and J are TRBV6-1 and TRBJ2-7, with 8 bases aligning to TRBD1. Trimming took 8 bases from V and 0 from J; bases not matched to a gene: 6. Looked up from germline, CDR1 is MNHNS and CDR2 is SASEGT. CDR3 length equals 14 residues. CDR3 sequence reads: CASEGQGHSYEQYF. Here the CDR3 DNA reads TGTGCCAGCGAAGGACAGGGTCACTCCTACGAGCAGTACTTC.

In this sample, this clonotype turned up once. Given a much more abundant clone one base away, this may be a read error. The V gene is TRBV6-4, the J gene TRBJ2-3; 7 nucleotides align to TRBD1. The J call is in doubt because the DNA end fits TRBJ1-5 better. Germline values: CDR1 MRHNA, CDR2 SNTAGT. The CDR3 is 16 amino acids. This chain's CDR3 is CASSDMASGGTDTQHF. Here the CDR3 DNA reads TGTGCCAGCAGTGACATGGCTAGCGGGGGGACAGATACGCAGCATTTT.

In this sample, this clonotype turned up a few times. The rearrangement links TRBV5-1 to TRBJ2-7, with D possibly TRBD1 on 6 matching bases. Per germline, CDR1 SGHRS and CDR2 YFSETQ. V lost 0 bases to trimming and J lost 2 bases, with 12 bases between them. The CDR3 loop spans 15 amino acids. CDR3 in DNA: TGCGCCAGCAGCTTGGGGACAGTTTTAACCTACGAGCAGTACTTC. Its protein is CASSLGTVLTYEQYF.

The chain combines TRBV7-9 with TRBJ1-1, with D hard to call. V was trimmed by 5 bases and J by 4 bases, leaving 5 bases between them. This CDR3 comprises 11 residues. The germline gives CDR1 SEHNR, CDR2 FQNEAQ (reference sequence). CDR3 protein: CASSELTEAFF. CDR3 nucleotide sequence: TGTGCCAGCAGCGAGCTCACTGAAGCTTTCTTT.

V usage is TRBV13 and J usage is TRBJ2-1; D possibly corresponds to TRBD2 (6 bases). CDR3 length: 16 amino acids. From germline, CDR1 is PRHDT and CDR2 FYEKMQ (reference sequence). V dropped 4 bases and J dropped 5 bases, with 18 bases sitting between them. The CDR3 sequence is CASSSFGGTGDNEQFF. Here the CDR3 DNA reads TGTGCCAGCAGCTCCTTTGGGGGGACCGGGGACAATGAGCAGTTCTTC.

The rearrangement links TRBV4-3 to TRBJ1-1, with a possible D match to TRBD1 (6 bases). Trimming removed 4 bases from V and 4 bases from J, with 10 bases in between. There are 13 residues in the CDR3. Germline loops: CDR1 LGHNA, CDR2 YSLEER. CDR3 bases: TGCGCCAGCAGCCCTTTCAGGGGCACTGAAGCTTTCTTT. The encoded protein is CASSPFRGTEAFF.

This clonotype has ten or more counts. CDR3 sequence: CASSFRSGEQYF. The CDR3 DNA follows: TGTGCCAGCAGCTTTCGGAGTGGCGAGCAGTACTTC. The chain joins TRBV13 to TRBJ2-7; unclear D gene. The germline V gene has CDR1 PRHDT and CDR2 FYEKMQ (reference sequence). The V end lost 3 bases, the J end lost 6 bases, and 9 bases lay between the germline ends. CDR3 length equals 12 residues.

In this sample, this clonotype turned up once. The junction differs from germline at one of its ends, possibly a read error. V is TRBV18 and J is TRBJ1-1; D is perhaps TRBD1 (5 bases). The CDR3 covers 13 residues. Germline V gene sequence: CDR1 KGHSH, CDR2 LQKENI. The DNA of the CDR3 is TGTGTCAGCTCACCTACAGGTCGCACTGAAGCTTTCTTT. It specifies CVSSPTGRTEAFF.

There are many counts of this clonotype. The chain recombines TRBV2 with TRBJ1-2; D uncertain. V dropped 0 bases and J dropped 3 bases, with 8 bases sitting between them. This CDR3 has 14 amino acids. Germline lookup yields CDR1 SNHLY and CDR2 FYNNEI. CDR3 in amino acids: CASSEAKGYYGYTF. In DNA, the CDR3 is TGTGCCAGCAGTGAAGCGAAAGGGTACTATGGCTACACCTTC.

This clonotype was seen a handful of times. The chain combines TRBV20-1 with TRBJ1-5, with 10 bases aligning to TRBD1. The CDR3 is 14 residues long. The germline V gene has CDR1 DFQATT and CDR2 SNEGSKA (reference sequence). The junction had 8 bases not matched to a gene; V was cut back by 6 bases and J by 6 bases. Here the CDR3 DNA reads TGCAGTGCGAGGACAGGGGGAAGGAGTCAGCCCCAGCATTTT. Residues: CSARTGGRSQPQHF.

The chain employs TRBV20-1 and TRBJ2-3; TRBD2 matches 9 bases. V gave up 6 bases and J gave up 2 bases; unmatched junction bases: 6. This CDR3 is 14 amino acids long. Germline assignment: CDR1 DFQATT and CDR2 SNEGSKA (reference sequence). CDR3 sequence: CSAEAGGYTDTQYF. The CDR3 DNA follows: TGCAGTGCAGAAGCGGGGGGCTACACAGATACGCAGTATTTT.

The rearrangement links TRBV27 to TRBJ2-7; 9 bases match TRBD2. The J segment lost 9 bases and the V segment lost 6 bases, leaving 15 bases of the junction unmatched. The CDR3 loop spans 15 amino acids. Germline lookup yields CDR1 MNHEY and CDR2 SMNVEV (reference sequence). The CDR3 nucleotides are TGTGCCAGCAGCCTACGGAGCGGGGGGTTGGCCGGGCAGTACTTC. Translated: CASSLRSGGLAGQYF.

About this clonotype itself: This sequence may be a read error, since a much larger clone differs from it by one base. V and J are TRBV18 and TRBJ1-2; D ambiguous. The germline gives CDR1 KGHSH, CDR2 LQKENI. V lost 2 bases and J lost 10, with 17 bases in between. CDR3 length: 14 residues. CDR3 in DNA: TGTGCCAGCTCACCAAGCGAAGGGAGGCGTGACTACACCTTC. It specifies CASSPSEGRRDYTF. Full variable domain (rest looked up from reference TRBV18 and TRBJ1-2): NAGVMQNPRHLVRRRGQEARLRCSPMKGHSHVYWYRQLPEEGLKFMVYLQKENIIDESGMPKERFSAEFPKEGPSILRIQQVVRGDSAAYFCASSPSEGRRDYTFGSGTRLTVV.